These 28 T cell receptor beta chains share one sample of origin, sequenced in a study of Ad26.COV2.S vaccination and SARS-CoV-2 variants. TCRdb keeps only in-frame clones here, not all; method: immunoSEQ multiplex PCR. Among 450,000 to 550,000 clones, 80% to 90% were seen once, and the ten largest hold around 2.5%. Treatment defined: around 19 received Ad26.COV2.S at low or high dose, single or two shots; roughly five received placebo; per-sample allocation not given. Samples came from day 63 after the first vaccine or placebo injection. The sequenced sample was peripheral blood, obtained in a trial of Ad26.COV2.S vaccine versus placebo. The source of these receptors is a person between 18 and 60 years old who received the Ad26.COV2.S COVID-19 vaccine or a placebo.

The rearrangement links TRBV11-2 to TRBJ1-6; a weak D match, TRBD1 (6 bases). CDR1 is SGHAT and CDR2 is FQNNGV in the germline V gene. The CDR3 runs 15 residues. Trimming cost V 0 bases and J 7 bases, with 10 bases left between them. The CDR3 nucleotides read TGTGCCAGCAGCTTAGAGCCAGGGGAAAATTCACCCCTCCACTTT. It translates to CASSLEPGENSPLHF.

The gene calls are TRBV5-4 and TRBJ2-3; 8 positions agree with TRBD2. Germline lookup yields CDR1 SGHNT and CDR2 YYREEE (reference sequence). The CDR3 extends over 14 amino acids. J gave up 5 bases and V 0 bases, and 2 bases lay outside the gene matches. The CDR3 nucleotides are TGTGCCAGCAGCTTGGCGCTAGCGGGAGATACGCAGTATTTT. It codes for CASSLALAGDTQYF.

This rearrangement joins TRBV27 to TRBJ1-4, with D perhaps TRBD1 (5 bases). Germline V lookup: CDR1 MNHEY, CDR2 SMNVEV (reference sequence). The CDR3 consists of 17 residues. Trimming took off 2 bases at V and 8 bases at J, with 21 bases between the two ends. The CDR3, as DNA: TGTGCCAGCAGTTTACGGTCTCCCGGGGGGGTAGGAGAAAAACTGTTTTTT. This encodes CASSLRSPGGVGEKLFF.

This rearrangement joins TRBV11-3 to TRBJ1-1; D is undetermined. Trimming stripped 4 bases from V and 1 base from J, with 7 bases between. Germline-derived CDR1 and CDR2 are SGHNT and YENEEA. This CDR3 comprises 13 residues. The CDR3 DNA reads TGTGCCAGCAGCTGGAGGGAGAACACTGAAGCTTTCTTT. It encodes CASSWRENTEAFF.

The chain has TRBV4-1 and TRBJ2-3; D is possibly TRBD1 or TRBD2 (5 bases each). This CDR3 comprises 14 residues. V was clipped by 4 bases and J by 13 bases, with 21 bases between them. Germline CDR1 reads MGHRA; CDR2 reads YSYEKL. For the CDR3, the DNA is TGCGCCAGCAGCCCGGATGGGGGACGGGGTAACAAGTATTTT. This sequence encodes CASSPDGGRGNKYF.

The J gene is TRBJ2-3, the V gene TRBV6-5; D unclear. The CDR3 contains 14 residues. Trimming removed 6 bases from V and 4 bases from J, with 14 bases in between. Germline V gene lookup returns CDR1 MNHEY and CDR2 SVGAGI. The CDR3 nucleotides read TGTGCCAGCAGCCCCCGTGGTATTCCAGATACGCAGTATTTT. Its translation is CASSPRGIPDTQYF.

The V call is TRBV7-8, the J call TRBJ2-3, with D possibly matching TRBD2 (6 bases). Germline V gene sequence: CDR1 SGHVS, CDR2 FQNEAQ. V lost 0 bases, J lost 4 bases, and 14 bases lay in between. CDR3 length equals 16 residues. The CDR3 sequence is CASSLARPSVPDTQYF. CDR3 DNA sequence: TGTGCCAGCAGCTTAGCGCGTCCTAGCGTCCCAGATACGCAGTATTTT.

This clone was observed once. This chain connects TRBV19 to TRBJ2-3; D is uncertain. The V gene's germline CDR1 is LNHDA and CDR2 SQIVND (reference sequence). The CDR3 is 18 residues long. Trimming took off 1 base at V and 3 bases at J, with 20 bases between the two ends. The chain's CDR3 is CASSIALPERSPTDTQYF. Written as DNA, the CDR3 is TGTGCCAGTAGTATAGCCCTCCCGGAGAGGTCTCCGACAGATACGCAGTATTTT.

V usage is TRBV6-4 and J usage is TRBJ1-2; 7 bases agree with TRBD1. The CDR3 runs 17 residues. Germline loops: CDR1 MRHNA, CDR2 SNTAGT. The V and J ends lost 2 bases and 4 bases, in that order; junction bases with no gene match: 13. The CDR3 spells CASSDTHDRASIYGYTF. The CDR3 nucleotides read TGTGCCAGCAGTGACACCCATGACAGGGCCTCTATCTATGGCTACACCTTC.

J is TRBJ1-2 and V is TRBV5-1, with a weak D call TRBD1 (6 bases). The CDR3 extends over 14 amino acids. V was trimmed by 4 bases and J by 4 bases, leaving 14 bases between them. The V gene's germline CDR1 is SGHRS and CDR2 YFSETQ. This chain's CDR3 is CASSGGGGAYGYTF. CDR3 in DNA: TGCGCCAGCAGCGGGGGAGGGGGTGCCTATGGCTACACCTTC.

The chain uses TRBV27 and TRBJ2-2; the D gene is possibly TRBD2 (5 bases). The ends were cut back, 5 bases at V and 4 bases at J, with 11 bases in the middle. Germline V gene data show CDR1 as MNHEY and CDR2 as SMNVEV (reference sequence). This CDR3 comprises 14 residues. CDR3 nucleotides: TGTGCCAGCAGTAGGGTTGCGGGCACCGGGGAGCTGTTTTTT. It translates to CASSRVAGTGELFF.

The genes are TRBV9 and TRBJ1-6; weak D call: TRBD1 (5 bases). Germline values: CDR1 SGDLS, CDR2 YYNGEE. V dropped 0 bases and J dropped 9 bases, with 13 bases sitting between them. This CDR3 comprises 15 residues. The CDR3 DNA is TGTGCCAGCAGCGTAGGAGGGGCGATCGCTTCACCCCTCCACTTT. It codes for CASSVGGAIASPLHF.

V gene TRBV6-5 combines with J gene TRBJ2-7; 13 bases are shared with TRBD2. CDR1 is MNHEY, CDR2 SVGAGI, per germline. The CDR3 is 15 amino acids. The V gene end was trimmed by 8 bases and the J gene end by 4 bases; junction bases not matched to a gene: 8. The CDR3 DNA reads as TGTGCCAGCTCGGGTCGACTAGCGGGGGGATACGAGCAGTACTTC. Protein sequence: CASSGRLAGGYEQYF.

This chain uses TRBV6-2 or TRBV6-3 with TRBJ2-7; D is uncertain. V lost 0 bases and J lost 6, with 6 bases in between. Germline CDR1 reads MNHEY; CDR2 reads SVGEGT. The CDR3 has 12 residues. CDR3 bases: TGTGCCAGCAGTTACTCGATTATCGAGCAGTACTTC. It yields the protein CASSYSIIEQYF.

This rearrangement joins TRBV2 to TRBJ1-1; D perhaps matches TRBD1 (6 bases). CDR1 and CDR2 from the germline V gene are SNHLY and FYNNEI. The CDR3 is 14 residues long. The V and J ends lost 8 bases and 5 bases respectively, with 18 bases between them. The CDR3 coding sequence is TGTGCCAGCCTTGACAGGTCGCGGGAAACTGAAGCTTTCTTT. Translation gives CASLDRSRETEAFF. The full variable domain, rest sourced from reference TRBV2 and TRBJ1-1, is EPEVTQTPSHQVTQMGQEVILRCVPISNHLYFYWYRQILGQKVEFLVSFYNNEISEKSEIFDDQFSVERPDGSNFTLKIRSTKLEDSAMYFCASLDRSRETEAFFGQGTRLTVV.

Remarks on this clone: The sample contains more than one DNA sequence encoding this CDR3. V and J are TRBV19 and TRBJ2-1; weak D call: TRBD2 (5 bases). The germline gives CDR1 LNHDA, CDR2 SQIVND (reference sequence). The CDR3 loop spans 12 amino acids. V lost 3 bases and J 7 bases, leaving 7 bases between the germline ends. CDR3 sequence: CASSIPGNEQFF. CDR3 DNA sequence: TGTGCCAGTAGTATCCCGGGGAATGAGCAGTTCTTC.

This clone was picked up one time. The V gene is TRBV21-1, the J gene TRBJ2-1; the table gives TRBD2 as D, unverified against the DNA. TRBV21-1 is a listed pseudogene. The CDR3 covers 17 residues. CDR3 in amino acids: CASTPGLAGGLSNEQFF. The DNA for the CDR3 is TGTGCCAGCACCCCTGGACTAGCGGGAGGCCTTTCGAATGAGCAGTTCTTC.

The rearrangement uses TRBV27 and TRBJ1-5, with 8 bases matching TRBD1. The junction had 13 bases not matched to a gene; V was cut back by 5 bases and J by 13 bases. CDR3 length equals 14 residues. Germline V CDR1 and CDR2: MNHEY, SMNVEV (reference sequence). The DNA for the CDR3 is TGTGCCAGCAGTCCAGGACAGGGACTTCGTTTACAGCATTTT. Amino acid sequence: CASSPGQGLRLQHF.

V usage is TRBV7-2 and J usage is TRBJ2-3, with D perhaps TRBD1 (5 bases). In germline, CDR1 is SGHTA, CDR2 FQGNSA. The CDR3 is 14 amino acids. V dropped 3 bases and J dropped 4 bases, with 11 bases sitting between them. The CDR3 here is CASSFDSNSDTQYF. The DNA of the CDR3 is TGTGCCAGCAGCTTCGACAGTAATTCAGATACGCAGTATTTT.

This chain connects TRBV10-1 to TRBJ1-5; maybe TRBD1 (6 bases). Germline lookup yields CDR1 WNHNN and CDR2 SYGVQD (reference sequence). The CDR3 contains 12 residues. The CDR3 DNA reads TGCGTCTCTCGTCCAGGGGTTCAGCCCCAGCATTTT. It specifies CVSRPGVQPQHF.

The chain has TRBV4-1 and TRBJ1-1, with D possibly TRBD1 on 5 matching bases. V lost 6 bases, J lost 1 base, and 18 bases lay in between. There are 16 residues in the CDR3. CDR1 is MGHRA and CDR2 is YSYEKL in the germline V gene. The CDR3 loop reads CASRGGLVFANTEAFF. DNA of the CDR3: TGCGCCAGCAGGGGGGGGTTAGTCTTCGCGAACACTGAAGCTTTCTTT.

V usage is TRBV5-6 and J usage is TRBJ2-3; tentatively, D is TRBD2 (6 bases). This CDR3 is built from 15 residues. Germline loops: CDR1 SGHDT, CDR2 YYEEEE. Trimming took 0 bases from V and 2 from J, leaving 10 bases between them. CDR3 bases: TGTGCCAGCAGCTTGGGGAGACTAGACACAGATACGCAGTATTTT. It encodes CASSLGRLDTDTQYF.

This chain connects TRBV9 to TRBJ2-3; 10 nucleotides align to TRBD2. The V gene's germline CDR1 is SGDLS and CDR2 YYNGEE. After removal of 2 bases from V and 0 bases from J, the junction contained 6 bases not matched to a gene. The CDR3 has 17 residues. The DNA for the CDR3 is TGTGCCAGCAGCGTTTTAGCGGGGGGCTTTAGCACAGATACGCAGTATTTT. Protein product: CASSVLAGGFSTDTQYF.

The sample holds one count of this clone. The rearrangement links TRBV7-2 to TRBJ1-4; D may be TRBD1 (6 bases). V lost 5 bases and J lost 7, with 14 bases in between. This CDR3 spans 14 amino acids. Germline lookup yields CDR1 SGHTA and CDR2 FQGNSA. CDR3 coding DNA: TGTGCCAGCAGCGAACAGGGTTGGAGTGAAAAACTGTTTTTT. Residues: CASSEQGWSEKLFF.

The chain recombines TRBV5-1 with TRBJ2-3; either TRBD1 or TRBD2 may supply D (5 bases each). Deletions cut 4 bases from V and 4 bases from J, with 22 bases between. The CDR3 contains 17 residues. The germline V gene has CDR1 SGHRS and CDR2 YFSETQ. CDR3: CASSLPGPDYGADTQYF. CDR3 DNA: TGCGCCAGCAGCCTTCCGGGACCAGACTACGGAGCAGATACGCAGTATTTT.

The chain employs TRBV27 and TRBJ2-1; D might be TRBD2 (6 bases). This CDR3 region has 16 residues. Trimming shortened V by 3 bases and J by 6 bases, and 18 bases separated the two germline ends. Per the germline V gene, CDR1 is MNHEY and CDR2 is SMNVEV (reference sequence). CDR3 sequence: CASSFLGSGPTNEQFF. CDR3 in DNA: TGTGCCAGCAGTTTCCTGGGGAGCGGGCCAACCAATGAGCAGTTCTTC.

The chain carries TRBV5-1 and TRBJ1-4; D is perhaps TRBD1 (6 bases). The ends were cut back, 5 bases at V and 3 bases at J, with 14 bases in the middle. This CDR3 is built from 15 residues. The germline gives CDR1 SGHRS, CDR2 YFSETQ. CDR3 nucleotide sequence: TGCGCCAGCAGTACGCAGGGGAGCCCTAATGAAAAACTGTTTTTT. Protein sequence: CASSTQGSPNEKLFF. The entire variable domain, with the rest obtained from reference TRBV5-1 and TRBJ1-4, is as follows: KAGVTQTPRYLIKTRGQQVTLSCSPISGHRSVSWYQQTPGQGLQFLFEYFSETQRNKGNFPGRFSGRQFSNSRSEMNVSTLELGDSALYLCASSTQGSPNEKLFFGSGTQLSVL.

About this clone: An end of the junction does not agree with germline; a read error may underlie this. The rearrangement uses TRBV10-3 and TRBJ2-3; 10 positions agree with TRBD2. This CDR3 contains 11 residues. The germline V gene has CDR1 ENHRY and CDR2 SYGVKD. Here the CDR3 reads CAIGLSSGRNF. CDR3 sequence (DNA): TGTGCCATCGGTTTATCTAGCGGGAGAAATTTT.